This T cell receptor (beta chain) was retrieved from a study of identical twins. The CDR3 spans 15 residues. Germline values: CDR1 DFQATT, CDR2 SNEGSKA (reference sequence). Between the trimmed V and J ends, which lost 1 base and 0 bases, there was a span of 13 bases. This clonotype occurred a few times. TCRdb used MiXCR to reprocess the 5' RACE reads, holding one entry per CDR3 protein. Of about 720,000 distinct CDR3 sequences listed, 8.6% are singletons. The same sample was also studied in work on yellow fever vaccine responses in identical twins.

The clonotype comes from a woman aged 18-29 years in good health. Sequenced material: PBMCs. V usage is TRBV20-1 and J usage is TRBJ2-7; no reliable D call. CDR3 loop: CSARGSGLSSYEQYF. DNA for the CDR3: TGCAGTGCTAGAGGTAGTGGCCTGAGCTCCTACGAGCAGTACTTC.